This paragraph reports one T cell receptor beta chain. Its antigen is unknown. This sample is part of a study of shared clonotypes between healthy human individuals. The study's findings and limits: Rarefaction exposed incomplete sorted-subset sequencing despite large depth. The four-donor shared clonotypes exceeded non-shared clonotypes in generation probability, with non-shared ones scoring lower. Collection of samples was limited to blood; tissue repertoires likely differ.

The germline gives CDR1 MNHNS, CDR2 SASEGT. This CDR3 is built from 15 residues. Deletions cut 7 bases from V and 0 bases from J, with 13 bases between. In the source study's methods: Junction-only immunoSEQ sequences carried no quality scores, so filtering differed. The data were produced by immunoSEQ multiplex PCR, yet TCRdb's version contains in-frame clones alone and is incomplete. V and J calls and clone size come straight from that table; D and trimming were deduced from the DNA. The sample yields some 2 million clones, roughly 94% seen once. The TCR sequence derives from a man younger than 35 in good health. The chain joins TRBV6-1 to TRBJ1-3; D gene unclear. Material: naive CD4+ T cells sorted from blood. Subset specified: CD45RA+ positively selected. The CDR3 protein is CASKKGGSSGNTIYF. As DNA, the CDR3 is TGTGCCAGCAAAAAGGGCGGGAGCTCTGGAAACACCATATATTTT.